This is a list of T cell receptor beta chains from one sample in a study of tumor-infiltrating lymphocytes in primary liver carcinoma. TCRdb independently ran MiXCR on the multiplex PCR reads; one entry per CDR3 protein. The data show about 200,000 distinct CDR3 sequences, roughly two thirds seen once. The sample was peripheral blood. The receptors here all came from a woman aged 55-75 years with primary liver carcinoma and hepatitis B virus infection. The CDR3 runs from the conserved cysteine through the conserved F or W. D genes are given only for firm matches. Clone sizes are given selectively: once, few, many, or a class where the clone is expanded.

TRBV4-2,TRBJ2-1,many,TRBD2,16,TGTGCCAGCAGCCAGGCACTAGCGGGAGCCCCCAATGAGCAGTTCTTC,CASSQALAGAPNEQFF
TRBV11-2,TRBJ2-2,-,-,18,-,CASGFGSGILANTGELSF
TRBV13,TRBJ2-7,many,TRBD2,14,TGTGCCAGCAGCGCAATGGGGAGGGCCCACGAGCAGTACTTC,CASSAMGRAHEQYF
TRBV29-1,TRBJ2-1,-,-,13,TGCAGCGCCCGGACTTTACAGCATAATGAGCAGTTCTTC,CSARTLQHNEQFF
TRBV6-5,TRBJ1-3,-,-,15,TGTGCCAGCAGTCGCTATCAGGTTTATGGAAACACCATATATTTT,CASSRYQVYGNTIYF
TRBV11-2,TRBJ2-7,-,TRBD1,15,TGTGCCAGCAGCTTAGAGGGGACAGGGCACTACGAGCATTACTTT,CASSLEGTGHYEHYF
TRBV7-8,TRBJ2-1,many,-,14,TGTGCCAGCAGCGTCCGCAGGTTAGCCGATGAGCAGTTCTTC,CASSVRRLADEQFF
TRBV11-3,TRBJ2-2,many,-,15,TGTGCCAGCAGCTTAGTTCGGGGGCGGACCGGGGAGCTGTTTTTT,CASSLVRGRTGELFF
TRBV2,TRBJ1-5,few,TRBD1,15,TGTGCCAGCGGGAAGGACAGGGGGTTCCCTCAGCCCCAGCATTTT,CASGKDRGFPQPQHF
TRBV11-2,TRBJ1-1,many,-,13,TGTGCCAGCAGCTTTGAGGGATCCACTGAAGCTTTCTTT,CASSFEGSTEAFF
TRBV11-1,TRBJ2-7,-,TRBD1,15,TGCGCCGGCAGTTCCGGACAGGGGCCCTATTACGAGCAGTACTTC,CAGSSGQGPYYEQYF
TRBV7-8,TRBJ2-7,few,TRBD2,14,TGTGCCAGCAGCTTATCGGGGGGAAACTACGAGCAGTACTTC,CASSLSGGNYEQYF
TRBV11-2,TRBJ1-2,-,-,13,TGTGCCAGAAGCCCGGACAGAGCCTATGGCTACACCTTC,CARSPDRAYGYTF
TRBV20-1,TRBJ2-3,-,TRBD2,17,TGCAGTGCTAGTCTGGGCGGGAGGGCCCGGAGGACAGATACGCAGTATTTT,CSASLGGRARRTDTQYF
TRBV28,TRBJ1-5,-,-,16,TGTGCCAGCAGACACATCCTGGGGGAAAGGGGGCAGCCCCAGCATTTT,CASRHILGERGQPQHF
TRBV18,TRBJ2-1,-,-,17,TGTGCCAGCTCAAGTGTCCAAGCAGCCGTTCCTTACAATGAGCAGTTCTTC,CASSSVQAAVPYNEQFF
TRBV2,TRBJ1-2,-,-,13,TGTGCCAGCACCTCGACTGCATACTATGGCTACACCTTC,CASTSTAYYGYTF
TRBV6-6,TRBJ2-3,-,TRBD2,17,TGTGCCACCGGAAGAGGGACTAGCGGGGGAAGCACATATACGCAGTATTTT,CATGRGTSGGSTYTQYF
TRBV29-1,TRBJ2-3,-,-,15,TGCAACGTGTTCCCAGTGATCGGGGGCACAGATACGCAGTATTTT,CNVFPVIGGTDTQYF
TRBV4-1,TRBJ2-7,-,-,17,TGCGCCAGCAGCCAAGACCTAGGTTACAGGGAACTCTACAAGCAGTACTTC,CASSQDLGYRELYKQYF
TRBV9,TRBJ2-1,-,-,15,TGTGCCAGCAGCGTAGCTGGTACCGGGGACAATGAGCAGTTCTTC,CASSVAGTGDNEQFF
TRBV28,TRBJ1-2,many,TRBD1,15,TGTGCCAGCAGTTTCCCACCCGGGACAGGATTGGGCTACACCTTC,CASSFPPGTGLGYTF
TRBV11-2,TRBJ2-5,-,-,12,TGTGCCAACAGCTTACAGGACGGTACCCAGTACTTC,CANSLQDGTQYF